What follows are 15 T cell receptor beta chains derived from one specimen sequenced in a study of blood T cell repertoires in COVID-19. The assay was immunoSEQ multiplex PCR, and TCRdb's table has in-frame clones only and misses some. The table lists roughly 160,000 clones, over 75% of them singletons. The sequenced sample was peripheral blood. The receptor source for this set is a man older than 75 with COVID-19, enrolled during active disease.

The chain is built from TRBV29-1 and TRBJ2-1; D gene uncertain. V was pared by 2 bases and J by 6 bases, with 8 bases between. This CDR3 is built from 12 residues. Germline values: CDR1 SQVTM, CDR2 ANQGSEA. The CDR3 is CSVEFTVNEQFF. Here the CDR3 DNA reads TGCAGCGTTGAATTTACAGTCAATGAGCAGTTCTTC.

The gene calls are TRBV5-1 and TRBJ1-1; a weak D match, TRBD1 (5 bases). The CDR3 covers 13 residues. Trimming took 2 bases from V and 4 from J, leaving 9 bases between them. The V gene's germline CDR1 is SGHRS and CDR2 YFSETQ. The CDR3 region is CASSLADSTEAFF. The CDR3 DNA follows: TGCGCCAGCAGCTTAGCAGACAGCACTGAAGCTTTCTTT.

The chain joins TRBV14 to TRBJ1-2; D is uncertain. The CDR3 has 15 amino acids. V lost 0 bases to trimming and J lost 4 bases, with 12 bases between them. Germline V gene lookup returns CDR1 SGHDN and CDR2 FVKESK. CDR3 sequence (DNA): TGTGCCAGCAGCCAAGAGAGGAGCCCTAGCTATGGCTACACCTTC. Its protein product is CASSQERSPSYGYTF.

This clone was counted between two and nine times. The chain uses TRBV6-5 and TRBJ1-2; 10 bases agree with TRBD1. Trimming cost V 7 bases and J 7 bases; bases outside gene matches: 12. CDR1 is MNHEY, CDR2 SVGAGI, per germline. The CDR3 contains 15 residues. For the CDR3, the DNA is TGTGCCAGCACTGGGACAGGGGCGGCCCTGGGTGGCTACACCTTC. The encoded protein is CASTGTGAALGGYTF.

J is TRBJ2-3 and V is TRBV3-1 (or the pseudogene TRBV3-2), with a possible D match to TRBD1 (6 bases). CDR3 length: 16 residues. CDR1 is LGHDT, CDR2 YNNKEL, per germline (reference sequence). Trimming cost V 4 bases and J 1 base, with 15 bases left between them. The chain's CDR3 is CASSLRQAWGTDTQYF. The DNA of the CDR3 is TGTGCCAGCAGCCTCCGACAGGCGTGGGGCACAGATACGCAGTATTTT.

J is TRBJ2-5 and V is TRBV12-3 or TRBV12-4; no definite D call. CDR3 length: 11 amino acids. V was trimmed by 3 bases and J by 5 bases, leaving 4 bases between them. The CDR3 nucleotides read TGTGCCAGCAGTTTTATGGAGACCCAGTACTTC. This codes for CASSFMETQYF.

The chain couples TRBV12-5 to TRBJ2-1, with 7 bases that match TRBD1. The V and J ends lost 6 bases and 4 bases, in that order; junction bases with no gene match: 15. The CDR3 length is 17 residues. Germline V gene sequence: CDR1 LGHNT, CDR2 FRNRAP. CDR3 in amino acids: CASGPHQGRDRYNEQFF. CDR3 nucleotide sequence: TGTGCTAGTGGCCCCCACCAAGGCCGGGACAGATACAATGAGCAGTTCTTC.

The chain recombines TRBV2 with TRBJ1-3, with D unclear. The germline gives CDR1 SNHLY, CDR2 FYNNEI. The CDR3 sequence is 15 residues long. Trimming removed 3 bases from V and 0 bases from J, with 9 bases in between. The CDR3 coding sequence is TGTGCCAGCAGTGACTTTGTTAGCTCTGGAAACACCATATATTTT. Residues: CASSDFVSSGNTIYF. The variable domain in full, completed from reference TRBV2 and TRBJ1-3, reads EPEVTQTPSHQVTQMGQEVILRCVPISNHLYFYWYRQILGQKVEFLVSFYNNEISEKSEIFDDQFSVERPDGSNFTLKIRSTKLEDSAMYFCASSDFVSSGNTIYFGEGSWLTVV.

This sequence joins TRBV18 and TRBJ2-7, with a possible D match to TRBD2 (5 bases). This CDR3 comprises 14 residues. CDR1 is KGHSH and CDR2 is LQKENI in the germline V gene. Trimming removed 1 base at V and 3 bases at J, with 10 bases between. Written as DNA, the CDR3 is TGTGCCAGCTCACCACTGCGAGGGTTCTACGAGCAGTACTTC. Its protein product is CASSPLRGFYEQYF.

The V and J genes are TRBV7-2 and TRBJ1-1, with a weak D call TRBD1 (5 bases). The CDR3 is 15 residues long. Germline V gene data show CDR1 as SGHTA and CDR2 as FQGNSA. Trimming removed 5 bases at V and 4 bases at J, with 17 bases between. CDR3 in amino acids: CASSAGRGWVTEAFF. In DNA form, the CDR3 reads TGTGCCAGCAGCGCAGGACGGGGGTGGGTCACTGAAGCTTTCTTT.

The chain couples TRBV5-1 to TRBJ2-7; TRBD1 matches 7 bases. CDR1 SGHRS and CDR2 YFSETQ come from the germline V gene. The CDR3 is 14 residues long. The trim removed 5 bases at V and 2 bases at J, leaving 7 bases unmatched. Here the CDR3 reads CASRRRQGPYEQYF. The CDR3 nucleotides read TGCGCCAGCAGGAGAAGACAGGGCCCCTACGAGCAGTACTTC.

This clone has only one observation. The genes are TRBV3-1 (or the pseudogene TRBV3-2) and TRBJ1-6, with D possibly TRBD1 on 6 matching bases. The length of the CDR3 is 18 residues. V was clipped by 2 bases and J by 4 bases, with 18 bases between them. Germline-derived CDR1 and CDR2 are LGHDT and YNNKEL (reference sequence). This CDR3 reads CASSQPVRQDFYNSPLHF. The CDR3 coding sequence is TGTGCCAGCAGCCAACCCGTACGACAGGATTTTTATAATTCACCCCTCCACTTT.

This chain joins TRBV28 and TRBJ1-2; 9 bases align to TRBD1. Germline lookup yields CDR1 MDHEN and CDR2 SYDVKM. CDR3 length equals 15 residues. V lost 6 bases, J lost 4 bases, and 9 bases stayed unmatched. The CDR3 nucleotides are TGTGCCAGCAGACGGGACAGGGAGGTATTCTATGGCTACACCTTC. Translating gives CASRRDREVFYGYTF.

V usage is TRBV19 and J usage is TRBJ2-5; the D gene is possibly TRBD1 (6 bases). Germline V lookup: CDR1 LNHDA, CDR2 SQIVND (reference sequence). CDR3 size: 14 residues. The ends were cut back, 3 bases at V and 2 bases at J, with 10 bases in the middle. CDR3 nucleotide sequence: TGTGCCAGTAGTATCAGGGACACGCAAGAGACCCAGTACTTC. Its protein product is CASSIRDTQETQYF.

This sequence joins TRBV9 and TRBJ2-3, with 15 bases fitting TRBD2. With 2 bases clipped from V and 7 bases from J, the junction kept 14 bases outside the gene matches. Germline V gene data show CDR1 as SGDLS and CDR2 as YYNGEE. CDR3 size: 19 residues. This CDR3 is CASSVSLGLAGGPVNTQYF. The CDR3 nucleotides read TGTGCCAGCAGCGTCTCCTTGGGACTAGCGGGGGGCCCGGTAAATACGCAGTATTTT.